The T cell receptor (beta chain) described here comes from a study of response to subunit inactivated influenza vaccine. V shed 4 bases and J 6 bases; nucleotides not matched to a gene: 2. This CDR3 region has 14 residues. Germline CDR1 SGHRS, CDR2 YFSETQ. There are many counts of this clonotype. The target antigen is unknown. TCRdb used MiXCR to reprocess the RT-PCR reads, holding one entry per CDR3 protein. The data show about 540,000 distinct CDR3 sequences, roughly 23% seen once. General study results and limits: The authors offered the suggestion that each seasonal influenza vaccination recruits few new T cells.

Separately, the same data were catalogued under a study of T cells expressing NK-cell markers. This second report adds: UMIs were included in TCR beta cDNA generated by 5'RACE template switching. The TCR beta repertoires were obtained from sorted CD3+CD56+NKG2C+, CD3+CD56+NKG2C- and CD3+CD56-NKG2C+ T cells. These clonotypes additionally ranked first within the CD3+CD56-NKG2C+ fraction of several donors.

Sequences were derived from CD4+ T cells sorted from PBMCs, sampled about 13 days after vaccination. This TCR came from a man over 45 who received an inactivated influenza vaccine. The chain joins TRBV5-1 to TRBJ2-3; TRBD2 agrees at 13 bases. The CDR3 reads CASSPGLAGDTQYF. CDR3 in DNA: TGCGCCAGCAGCCCGGGACTAGCGGGGGATACGCAGTATTTT. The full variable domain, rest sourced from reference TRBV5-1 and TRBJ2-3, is KAGVTQTPRYLIKTRGQQVTLSCSPISGHRSVSWYQQTPGQGLQFLFEYFSETQRNKGNFPGRFSGRQFSNSRSEMNVSTLELGDSALYLCASSPGLAGDTQYFGPGTRLTVL.